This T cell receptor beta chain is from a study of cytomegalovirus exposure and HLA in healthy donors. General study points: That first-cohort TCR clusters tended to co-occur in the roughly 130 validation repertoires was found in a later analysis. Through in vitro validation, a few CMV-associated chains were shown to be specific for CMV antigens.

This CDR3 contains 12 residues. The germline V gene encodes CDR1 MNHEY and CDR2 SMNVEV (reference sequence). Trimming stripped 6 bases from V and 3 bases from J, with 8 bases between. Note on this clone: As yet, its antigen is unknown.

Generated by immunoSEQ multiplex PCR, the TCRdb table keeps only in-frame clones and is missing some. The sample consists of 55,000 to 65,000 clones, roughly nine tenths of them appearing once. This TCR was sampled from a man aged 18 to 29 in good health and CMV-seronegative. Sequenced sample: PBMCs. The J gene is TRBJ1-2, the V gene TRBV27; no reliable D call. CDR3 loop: CASRGGYYGYTF. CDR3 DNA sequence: TGTGCCAGCAGAGGAGGGTACTATGGCTACACCTTC.